Listed here are 29 T cell receptor beta chains from one sample, sequenced in a study of T-cell reconstitution after alpha-beta-depleted transplantation in children. Preparation of the TCRbeta library used unique molecular identifiers. From the PCR reads, TCRdb called clonotypes with MiXCR, one entry per CDR3 protein. The sample carries approximately 630,000 distinct CDR3 sequences, about an eighth recorded once. The sample was PBMCs, taken before TCRalphabeta/CD19-depleted stem cell transplant. These receptors originate from a girl aged 2 to 9 with congenital amegakaryocytic thrombocytopenia, due to receive a stem cell transplant.

The table lists this clonotype with many counts. V and J are TRBV20-1 and TRBJ1-1; D ambiguous. Germline values: CDR1 DFQATT, CDR2 SNEGSKA (reference sequence). This CDR3 region has 15 residues. Deletions cut 6 bases from V and 1 base from J, with 18 bases between. The CDR3 DNA follows: TGCAGTGCGGAGACCGCCTGGGTTGAGAACACTGAAGCTTTCTTT. Residues: CSAETAWVENTEAFF.

In this sample, this clonotype turned up many times. The J gene is TRBJ2-4, the V gene TRBV5-1, with a weak D call TRBD2 (6 bases). V was pared by 1 base and J by 6 bases, with 14 bases between. CDR3 size: 15 residues. Germline V gene sequence: CDR1 SGHRS, CDR2 YFSETQ. The CDR3, as DNA: TGCGCCAGCAGCTTGACTAGCCCCACCATAAACATTCAGTACTTC. This codes for CASSLTSPTINIQYF.

This clonotype was observed at least ten times. The V and J genes are TRBV5-1 and TRBJ1-1, with 7 nucleotides matching TRBD1. This CDR3 has 16 residues. Germline lookup yields CDR1 SGHRS and CDR2 YFSETQ. V was pared by 4 bases and J by 0 bases, with 9 bases of the junction left unmatched. CDR3 loop: CASSPRDSNMNTEAFF. CDR3 DNA sequence: TGCGCCAGCAGCCCTCGGGACAGTAATATGAACACTGAAGCTTTCTTT.

This clonotype was detected many times. The chain combines TRBV29-1 with TRBJ2-2; TRBD1 is a possible D gene (5 bases). V was clipped by 8 bases and J by 7 bases, with 14 bases between them. The CDR3 is made up of 12 amino acids. Per germline, CDR1 SQVTM and CDR2 ANQGSEA. The CDR3 nucleotides are TGCAGCCCACCAGGGTGCGGCGGGGAGCTGTTTTTT. Its translation: CSPPGCGGELFF.

This clonotype was detected only a few times. The V gene is TRBV30, the J gene TRBJ2-1; TRBD1 matches at 8 bases. Unmatched junction bases numbered 8, after V lost 5 bases and J lost 14 bases. The CDR3 loop spans 11 amino acids. Germline V gives CDR1 GTSNPN, CDR2 SVGIG (reference sequence). The CDR3 sequence is CAWGNGQGEFF. The CDR3, as DNA: TGTGCCTGGGGTAACGGACAGGGTGAGTTCTTC.

This clonotype was detected ten times or more. V usage is TRBV20-1 and J usage is TRBJ2-1; D might be TRBD2 (5 bases). This CDR3 contains 17 residues. Trimming cost V 3 bases and J 0 bases, with 18 bases left between them. From germline, CDR1 is DFQATT and CDR2 SNEGSKA (reference sequence). CDR3 sequence (DNA): TGCAGTGCTAGTCCGCGGCGCGGAGGTCCCTCCTACAATGAGCAGTTCTTC. This translates into CSASPRRGGPSYNEQFF.

The chain carries TRBV7-9 and TRBJ2-2, with a possible D match to TRBD2 (6 bases). This CDR3 is 16 amino acids long. CDR1 and CDR2 from the germline V gene are SEHNR and FQNEAQ (reference sequence). The V end was cut by 3 bases, the J end by 5 bases, with 16 bases between. CDR3 in amino acids: CASSFRLGGRTGELFF. As DNA, the CDR3 is TGTGCCAGCAGCTTCCGTTTGGGAGGTCGTACCGGGGAGCTGTTTTTT.

The V call is TRBV20-1, the J call TRBJ2-1; D ambiguous. The length of the CDR3 is 10 residues. From germline, CDR1 is DFQATT and CDR2 SNEGSKA (reference sequence). Trimming shortened V by 5 bases and J by 5 bases, and 4 bases separated the two germline ends. The CDR3 is CSAGHNEQFF. CDR3 coding DNA: TGCAGTGCTGGTCACAATGAGCAGTTCTTC.

This clonotype was detected many times. The chain combines TRBV7-6 with TRBJ2-1; D gene ambiguous. Germline lookup yields CDR1 SGHVS and CDR2 FNYEAQ. This CDR3 is 15 amino acids long. V was trimmed by 5 bases and J by 7 bases, leaving 18 bases between them. In DNA, the CDR3 is TGTGCCAGCAGCCCCATTAGGGTGTTGGGGAATGAGCAGTTCTTC. Protein: CASSPIRVLGNEQFF.

This clonotype was counted many times. The chain links TRBV15 to TRBJ2-1; TRBD2 agrees at 7 bases. This CDR3 is 15 amino acids long. V lost 2 bases and J lost 6; bases outside the gene matches: 7. Germline V lookup: CDR1 LNHNV, CDR2 YYDKDF (reference sequence). CDR3 bases: TGTGCCACCAGCAGACCGATCGGGACTACCAATGAGCAGTTCTTC. Protein product: CATSRPIGTTNEQFF.

This clonotype was seen a handful of times. The J gene is TRBJ2-4, the V gene TRBV19, with a weak D call TRBD2 (5 bases). This CDR3 comprises 13 residues. Germline-derived CDR1 and CDR2 are LNHDA and SQIVND (reference sequence). The germline V and J ends were trimmed by 7 bases and 8 bases, with 15 bases remaining between them. This CDR3 is CASTAEAQDIQYF. DNA for the CDR3: TGTGCCAGTACTGCGGAGGCCCAGGACATTCAGTACTTC.

The chain employs TRBV5-6 and TRBJ2-5; TRBD2 agrees at 13 bases. With V trimmed by 2 bases and J by 5 bases, 6 bases remained unmatched. The CDR3 extends over 16 amino acids. CDR1 is SGHDT, CDR2 YYEEEE, per germline. The chain's CDR3 is CASSFGLAGVSETQYF. The CDR3 DNA follows: TGTGCCAGCAGCTTCGGACTAGCGGGAGTATCGGAGACCCAGTACTTC.

This chain links TRBV7-2 with TRBJ2-3, with D hard to call. Germline V lookup: CDR1 SGHTA, CDR2 FQGNSA. Trimming removed 3 bases from V and 3 bases from J, with 13 bases in between. This CDR3 has 15 amino acids. The CDR3 protein is CASSFQTGRTDTQYF. The CDR3 DNA reads TGTGCCAGCAGCTTCCAGACTGGTAGGACAGATACGCAGTATTTT. Full variable domain (rest looked up from reference TRBV7-2 and TRBJ2-3): GAGVSQSPSNKVTEKGKDVELRCDPISGHTALYWYRQSLGQGLEFLIYFQGNSAPDKSGLPSDRFSAERTGGSVSTLTIQRTQQEDSAVYLCASSFQTGRTDTQYFGPGTRLTVL.

This clonotype was counted a few times. The chain uses TRBV5-6 and TRBJ1-2; maybe TRBD1 (5 bases). The CDR3 is made up of 16 amino acids. Germline-derived CDR1 and CDR2 are SGHDT and YYEEEE. V was cut by 4 bases and J by 5 bases, with 21 bases left in between. In DNA form, the CDR3 reads TGTGCCAGCAGCCTGAGAGAGGGGTTTTTGGCATATGGCTACACCTTC. It translates to CASSLREGFLAYGYTF.

This clonotype has a count of ten or more. V is TRBV20-1 and J is TRBJ1-4, with TRBD1 matching 7 bases. The CDR3 is made up of 15 amino acids. V lost 7 bases, J lost 4 bases, and 12 bases stayed unmatched. Germline V gene data show CDR1 as DFQATT and CDR2 as SNEGSKA (reference sequence). Here the CDR3 reads CSGRAGTELNEKLFF. CDR3 nucleotides: TGCAGTGGGAGAGCCGGGACAGAACTTAATGAAAAACTGTTTTTT.

This clonotype was detected many times. The V call is TRBV6-1, the J call TRBJ1-1; D is uncertain. This CDR3 has 12 residues. Germline assignment: CDR1 MNHNS and CDR2 SASEGT. V was cut by 3 bases and J by 3 bases, with 5 bases left in between. The CDR3 is CASSDRHTEAFF. The CDR3 DNA reads as TGTGCCAGCAGTGATAGGCACACTGAAGCTTTCTTT.

The chain has TRBV24-1 and TRBJ2-4; D not resolved. Looked up from germline, CDR1 is KGHDR and CDR2 is SFDVKD. This CDR3 is 17 amino acids long. V was trimmed by 3 bases and J by 8 bases, leaving 22 bases between them. CDR3 loop: CATSDSHERPSLYIQYF. CDR3 coding DNA: TGTGCCACCAGTGATAGCCACGAACGCCCAAGTTTATACATTCAGTACTTC.

This chain joins TRBV28 and TRBJ1-3, with D hard to call. Trimming removed 3 bases from V and 2 bases from J, with 23 bases in between. CDR1 is MDHEN and CDR2 is SYDVKM in the germline V gene. The CDR3 consists of 19 residues. The CDR3 nucleotides are TGTGCCAGCAGTTTTAATTTGGGCTTTGAGCTCGCCACTGGAAACACCATATATTTT. Its protein product is CASSFNLGFELATGNTIYF.

The CDR3 loop reads CSARAGVYEQYF. CDR3 sequence (DNA): TGCAGTGCTAGAGCTGGAGTCTACGAGCAGTACTTC. This rearrangement joins TRBV20-1 to TRBJ2-7; D not certain. This CDR3 spans 12 amino acids. Germline V CDR1 and CDR2: DFQATT, SNEGSKA (reference sequence). Trimming removed 1 base from V and 3 bases from J, with 7 bases in between.

This chain links TRBV28 with TRBJ2-7, with TRBD1 identical over 9 bases. The length of the CDR3 is 14 residues. V lost 7 bases, J lost 5 bases, and 9 bases stayed unmatched. CDR1 MDHEN and CDR2 SYDVKM come from the germline V gene. The CDR3 nucleotides read TGTGCCAGCACTTTTCGGGGACAGGGCCACGAGCAGTACTTC. Its protein is CASTFRGQGHEQYF.

This clonotype has a count of ten or more. V and J are TRBV4-2 and TRBJ2-7, with D perhaps being TRBD1 or TRBD2 (5 bases each). Germline V gives CDR1 LGHNA, CDR2 YNFKEQ. The CDR3 runs 15 residues. V was pared by 5 bases and J by 0 bases, with 14 bases between. The CDR3 region is CASSNRDDSSYEQYF. The CDR3, as DNA: TGTGCCAGCAGCAACCGGGACGACAGCTCCTACGAGCAGTACTTC.

CDR3 sequence reads: CASSPLLRRNYGYTF. CDR3 sequence (DNA): TGTGCCAGCAGCCCACTTCTTCGACGGAACTATGGCTACACCTTC. The rearrangement uses TRBV3-1 and TRBJ1-2; D not certain. The ends were cut back, 4 bases at V and 2 bases at J, with 14 bases in the middle. This CDR3 spans 15 amino acids. The V gene's germline CDR1 is LGHDT and CDR2 YNNKEL (reference sequence). The full variable domain, with the rest looked up from reference TRBV3-1 and TRBJ1-2, is DTAVSQTPKYLVTQMGNDKSIKCEQNLGHDTMYWYKQDSKKFLKIMFSYNNKELIINETVPNRFSPKSPDKAHLNLHINSLELGDSAVYFCASSPLLRRNYGYTFGSGTRLTVV.

The chain joins TRBV27 to TRBJ2-1; 13 positions agree with TRBD2. Germline V gives CDR1 MNHEY, CDR2 SMNVEV (reference sequence). The CDR3 is made up of 14 amino acids. Unmatched junction bases numbered 5, after V lost 7 bases and J lost 8 bases. The CDR3 sequence: CASTPGTSGDEQFF. The CDR3 region has the DNA TGTGCCAGCACCCCCGGGACTAGCGGGGATGAGCAGTTCTTC.

The V and J genes are TRBV20-1 and TRBJ1-1; TRBD1 matches 9 bases. This CDR3 has 14 amino acids. V was pared by 5 bases and J by 0 bases, with 4 bases of the junction left unmatched. Looked up from germline, CDR1 is DFQATT and CDR2 is SNEGSKA (reference sequence). CDR3 region: CSARDRGMNTEAFF. The CDR3 DNA follows: TGCAGTGCTCGCGACAGGGGGATGAACACTGAAGCTTTCTTT.

This clonotype has more than one count but fewer than ten. The gene calls are TRBV4-1 and TRBJ2-7; D is perhaps TRBD1 or TRBD2 (5 bases each). The length of the CDR3 is 13 residues. Germline V gene sequence: CDR1 MGHRA, CDR2 YSYEKL. The germline V and J ends were trimmed by 6 bases and 6 bases, with 15 bases remaining between them. The CDR3 DNA is TGCGCCAGCAGTCACCCTCGGGGACGCGAGCAGTACTTC. It codes for CASSHPRGREQYF.

The sample holds many counts of this clonotype. This sequence joins TRBV20-1 and TRBJ1-3; D is unclear. CDR3 size: 11 residues. V lost 6 bases to trimming and J lost 0 bases, with 3 bases between them. Germline CDR1 is DFQATT and CDR2 is SNEGSKA (reference sequence). In nucleotides, the CDR3 is TGCAGTGCCACCTCTGGAAACACCATATATTTT. Protein product: CSATSGNTIYF.

The V and J genes are TRBV29-1 and TRBJ1-1, with 9 bases identical to TRBD1. The germline CDR1 and CDR2 sequences are SQVTM and ANQGSEA. The CDR3 totals 12 residues. With 7 bases clipped from V and 5 bases from J, the junction kept 5 bases outside the gene matches. This CDR3 is CSGGQGGTEAFF. The DNA for the CDR3 is TGCAGCGGGGGACAGGGAGGGACTGAAGCTTTCTTT.

The V and J genes are TRBV14 and TRBJ2-2; D remains ambiguous. Germline V lookup: CDR1 SGHDN, CDR2 FVKESK. This CDR3 is built from 13 residues. The V and J ends lost 7 bases and 6 bases respectively, with 12 bases between them. DNA for the CDR3: TGTGCCAGCAATTCTCTCGTATCCGGGGAGCTGTTTTTT. Amino acids: CASNSLVSGELFF.

This clonotype was picked up many times. The chain uses TRBV5-1 and TRBJ2-1, with a possible D match to TRBD1 (5 bases). This CDR3 is 15 amino acids long. CDR1 is SGHRS, CDR2 YFSETQ, per germline. Between the trimmed V and J ends, which lost 2 bases and 7 bases, there was a span of 16 bases. CDR3 amino acids: CASSFGQGYVNEQFF. CDR3 DNA sequence: TGCGCCAGCAGCTTTGGGCAGGGATACGTGAATGAGCAGTTCTTC.